One sample yielded the 17 T cell receptor beta chains listed below, sequenced in a study of cytomegalovirus exposure and HLA in healthy donors. The study ran its PCR with 60 Vbeta and 13 Jbeta primers. Using immunoSEQ multiplex PCR, the repertoire was profiled, and TCRdb retains in-frame clones only, with some absent. The sample has tens of thousands of clones; approximately 78% are singletons. The material sequenced was PBMCs. All receptors come from a man in his forties in good health and CMV-seronegative.

The CDR3 DNA reads as TGTGCCAGCAGTTACTCCCCACCAAACTGGGAGCAGTACTTC. It specifies CASSYSPPNWEQYF. The genes are TRBV6-6 and TRBJ2-7; D not certain. The germline V and J ends were trimmed by 0 bases and 7 bases, with 13 bases remaining between them. The CDR3 sequence is 14 residues long. From germline, CDR1 is MNHNY and CDR2 SVGAGI (reference sequence).

This clone has more than one count but fewer than ten. This chain uses TRBV27 with TRBJ1-1, with 9 bases aligning to TRBD1. Germline CDR1 reads MNHEY; CDR2 reads SMNVEV (reference sequence). The CDR3 length is 13 residues. The J segment lost 6 bases and the V segment lost 2 bases, leaving 1 base of the junction unmatched. DNA of the CDR3: TGTGCCAGCAGTTTAGGACAGGGGTCTGAAGCTTTCTTT. This encodes CASSLGQGSEAFF.

The chain is built from TRBV19 and TRBJ1-1; 10 bases are a match to TRBD1. Per germline, CDR1 LNHDA and CDR2 SQIVND (reference sequence). The CDR3 runs 18 residues. The V and J ends lost 6 bases and 1 base, in that order; junction bases with no gene match: 14. CDR3 bases: TGTGCCAGTAGATCGGAACGGGGGACAGGGGAAACGAACACTGAAGCTTTCTTT. Encoded protein: CASRSERGTGETNTEAFF. Full variable domain (missing parts from reference TRBV19 and TRBJ1-1): DGGITQSPKYLFRKEGQNVTLSCEQNLNHDAMYWYRQDPGQGLRLIYYSQIVNDFQKGDIAEGYSVSREKKESFPLTVTSAQKNPTAFYLCASRSERGTGETNTEAFFGQGTRLTVV.

The chain links TRBV6-5 to TRBJ2-2; D gene ambiguous. The length of the CDR3 is 14 residues. Per the germline V gene, CDR1 is MNHEY and CDR2 is SVGAGI. V was trimmed by 2 bases and J by 1 base, leaving 5 bases between them. In DNA, the CDR3 is TGTGCCAGCAGTTACGGCAGGAACACCGGGGAGCTGTTTTTT. Protein: CASSYGRNTGELFF.

The chain recombines TRBV18 with TRBJ1-1; D gene ambiguous. V was clipped by 2 bases and J by 1 base, with 8 bases between them. In germline, CDR1 is KGHSH, CDR2 LQKENI. This CDR3 has 14 amino acids. The CDR3 coding sequence is TGTGCCAGCTCACCAGGGCAGCCGAACACTGAAGCTTTCTTT. The encoded protein is CASSPGQPNTEAFF. Full variable domain (remainder filled in from reference TRBV18 and TRBJ1-1): NAGVMQNPRHLVRRRGQEARLRCSPMKGHSHVYWYRQLPEEGLKFMVYLQKENIIDESGMPKERFSAEFPKEGPSILRIQQVVRGDSAAYFCASSPGQPNTEAFFGQGTRLTVV.

V usage is TRBV7-2 and J usage is TRBJ2-3; D not resolved. The germline V and J ends were trimmed by 1 base and 2 bases, with 7 bases remaining between them. The CDR3 totals 14 residues. Germline-derived CDR1 and CDR2 are SGHTA and FQGNSA. CDR3 in amino acids: CASSLGSSTDTQYF. The DNA for the CDR3 is TGTGCCAGCAGCTTAGGTAGCTCCACAGATACGCAGTATTTT.

This clone came up a few times. This chain links TRBV7-2 with TRBJ2-7, with TRBD2 as a possible D gene (5 bases). Germline V gene data show CDR1 as SGHTA and CDR2 as FQGNSA. The CDR3 covers 15 residues. V lost 2 bases and J lost 3, with 14 bases in between. Here the CDR3 reads CASSLRAGLFYEQYF. In DNA, the CDR3 is TGTGCCAGCAGCTTACGGGCTGGACTCTTCTACGAGCAGTACTTC.

V and J are TRBV5-4 and TRBJ2-2; tentatively, D is TRBD2 (5 bases). This CDR3 is built from 16 residues. V lost 4 bases, J lost 3 bases, and 16 bases lay in between. The germline gives CDR1 SGHNT, CDR2 YYREEE (reference sequence). In DNA form, the CDR3 reads TGTGCCAGCAGCCTGAAGTCTGGAGGACACACCGGGGAGCTGTTTTTT. This gives the protein CASSLKSGGHTGELFF.

This chain joins TRBV10-2 and TRBJ1-1; a weak D match, TRBD1 (5 bases). Trimming cost V 5 bases and J 0 bases, with 10 bases left between them. The CDR3 totals 14 residues. Germline assignment: CDR1 WSHSY and CDR2 SAAADI. CDR3 bases: TGCGCCAGCAGTCCGGCAGGGTTGAACACTGAAGCTTTCTTT. This codes for CASSPAGLNTEAFF.

The chain joins TRBV7-2 to TRBJ2-7, with TRBD1 as a possible D gene (6 bases). Trimming shortened V by 3 bases and J by 2 bases, and 11 bases separated the two germline ends. CDR3 length equals 14 residues. Germline-derived CDR1 and CDR2 are SGHTA and FQGNSA. CDR3 sequence reads: CASSFQGLPYEQYF. The DNA for the CDR3 is TGTGCCAGCAGCTTCCAGGGGCTGCCCTACGAGCAGTACTTC. The full variable domain, completed using reference TRBV7-2 and TRBJ2-7, is GAGVSQSPSNKVTEKGKDVELRCDPISGHTALYWYRQSLGQGLEFLIYFQGNSAPDKSGLPSDRFSAERTGGSVSTLTIQRTQQEDSAVYLCASSFQGLPYEQYFGPGTRLTVT.

In this sample, this clone turned up once. The chain is built from TRBV7-2 and TRBJ2-2, with 9 positions matching TRBD1. Germline loops: CDR1 SGHTA, CDR2 FQGNSA. J was trimmed by 3 bases and V by 5 bases; bases with no gene match: 1. This CDR3 comprises 14 residues. The CDR3 is CASSGTGYTGELFF. As DNA, the CDR3 is TGTGCCAGCAGCGGGACAGGGTACACCGGGGAGCTGTTTTTT.

This clone was seen only a few times. The chain uses TRBV6-6 and TRBJ1-1, with D possibly being TRBD1 (5 bases). V was shortened by 7 bases and J by 1 base, with 13 bases between the two germline ends. The V gene's germline CDR1 is MNHNY and CDR2 SVGAGI (reference sequence). This CDR3 is 14 amino acids long. CDR3 sequence: CASTQGLSNTEAFF. The CDR3 DNA is TGTGCCAGCACCCAGGGCCTTTCGAACACTGAAGCTTTCTTT.

The chain uses TRBV7-8 and TRBJ1-6; possible D gene TRBD1, 6 bases. CDR3 length: 16 amino acids. Trimming shortened V by 5 bases and J by 8 bases, and 19 bases separated the two germline ends. Germline V lookup: CDR1 SGHVS, CDR2 FQNEAQ. Here the CDR3 DNA reads TGTGCCAGCAGCAAAGGACAGCTCAGTAGAGATTCACCCCTCCACTTT. This translates into CASSKGQLSRDSPLHF.

V gene TRBV18 combines with J gene TRBJ2-3; TRBD2 agrees at 7 bases. Trimming at V came to 0 bases and at J to 4 bases, leaving 7 bases not matched to a gene. This CDR3 comprises 16 residues. Per germline, CDR1 KGHSH and CDR2 LQKENI. In DNA, the CDR3 is TGTGCCAGCTCACCACCTGGGGGGGGATTGCCAGATACGCAGTATTTT. Its protein is CASSPPGGGLPDTQYF. Full variable domain (missing parts from reference TRBV18 and TRBJ2-3): NAGVMQNPRHLVRRRGQEARLRCSPMKGHSHVYWYRQLPEEGLKFMVYLQKENIIDESGMPKERFSAEFPKEGPSILRIQQVVRGDSAAYFCASSPPGGGLPDTQYFGPGTRLTVL.

The chain combines TRBV19 with TRBJ1-2, with D perhaps TRBD1 (6 bases). The germline V gene has CDR1 LNHDA and CDR2 SQIVND (reference sequence). The germline V and J ends were trimmed by 4 bases and 6 bases, with 15 bases remaining between them. The CDR3 is made up of 14 amino acids. Here the CDR3 DNA reads TGTGCCAGTAGTACCACAGGGAAGATTAATGGCTACACCTTC. Protein: CASSTTGKINGYTF.

The V and J genes are TRBV10-3 and TRBJ2-7; 7 nucleotides match TRBD1. Germline V CDR1 and CDR2: ENHRY, SYGVKD. Germline trimming cut 4 bases from V and 0 bases from J; bases unmatched to any gene: 9. The CDR3 runs 16 residues. The CDR3 DNA is TGTGCCATCAGTGGCAAGAAAGGACAGGCCTCCTACGAGCAGTACTTC. Protein sequence: CAISGKKGQASYEQYF.

This chain connects TRBV7-9 to TRBJ1-3; possible D gene TRBD1, 5 bases. CDR3 length: 14 residues. V gave up 3 bases and J gave up 3 bases, with 9 bases separating them. The germline gives CDR1 SEHNR, CDR2 FQNEAQ (reference sequence). CDR3 coding DNA: TGTGCCAGCAGCTTGGCAGGGTTTGGAAACACCATATATTTT. Translation gives CASSLAGFGNTIYF.